This T cell receptor (beta chain) was found in a study of T cells in Graves' hyperthyroidism and ophthalmopathy. Overall study context: Before treatment of any kind, peripheral blood was taken at initial diagnosis.

Researchers amplified the TCR beta CDR3 regions from RNA transcripts. The TCR CDR3 first-round RT-PCR relied on the HTBI primer set. Via MiXCR, TCRdb re-called the multiplex PCR reads, giving one row per CDR3 protein. The profile shows about 350,000 distinct CDR3 sequences, 18% of them singletons. The CDR3 has 16 residues. Germline V CDR1 and CDR2: DFQATT, SNEGSKA (reference sequence). Losses at the gene ends were 3 bases for V and 3 bases for J; bases not matched to a gene: 10. Study-level results: The model anticipated ophthalmopathy a median around six months pre-onset. Most thyroid clonotypes expanded above 0.001 were also detected in blood. Stable hyperthyroidism was separated from ophthalmopathy by a model based on 13 V-J features.

A remark on this clonotype: Its antigen is currently unknown.

The chain links TRBV20-1 to TRBJ2-7, with 11 positions matching TRBD2. The origin of this receptor is a woman between 35 and 50 years old with Graves' ophthalmopathy. Input material: blood. CDR3 protein: CSARDFLAGGGYEQYF. Here the CDR3 DNA reads TGCAGTGCTAGGGACTTTCTAGCGGGAGGCGGCTACGAGCAGTACTTC.